These 26 T cell receptor beta chains share one sample of origin, sequenced in a study of cytomegalovirus exposure and HLA in healthy donors. Repertoires were generated with immunoSEQ multiplex PCR, while TCRdb's copy carries only in-frame clones and drops some. The sample has fewer than 200,000 clones; 75% to 90% are singletons. Sequenced sample: PBMCs. The source of these receptors is a man aged 18 to 30 in good health and CMV-seropositive.

The V call is TRBV19, the J call TRBJ2-2; 10 nucleotides line up with TRBD1. Germline CDR1 LNHDA, CDR2 SQIVND (reference sequence). The CDR3 contains 16 residues. V was clipped by 5 bases and J by 7 bases; unmatched bases: 10. The CDR3 DNA reads TGTGCCAGTAGTTTCGTCGGGACAGGGGTTGTCGGGGAGCTGTTTTTT. It is translated as CASSFVGTGVVGELFF.

CDR3 sequence reads: CASSLLGGRETQYF. In nucleotides, the CDR3 is TGTGCCAGCAGCTTACTAGGAGGGCGAGAGACCCAGTACTTC. The gene calls are TRBV7-9 and TRBJ2-5, with D perhaps TRBD2 (6 bases). This CDR3 is built from 14 residues. The V end lost 2 bases, the J end lost 4 bases, and 11 bases lay between the germline ends. Germline-derived CDR1 and CDR2 are SEHNR and FQNEAQ (reference sequence).

The rearrangement uses TRBV30 and TRBJ2-5; possible D gene TRBD1, 6 bases. V was trimmed by 1 base and J by 5 bases, leaving 11 bases between them. CDR1 is GTSNPN and CDR2 is SVGIG in the germline V gene (reference sequence). The CDR3 has 13 amino acids. DNA of the CDR3: TGTGCCTGGAGTGGGTCAGGGGCCGAGACCCAGTACTTC. It translates to CAWSGSGAETQYF. Together with reference TRBV30 and TRBJ2-5, the CDR3 gives the full variable domain: SQTIHQWPATLVQPVGSPLSLECTVEGTSNPNLYWYRQAAGRGLQLLFYSVGIGQISSEVPQNLSASRPQDRQFILSSKKLLLSDSGFYLCAWSGSGAETQYFGPGTRLLVL.

CDR3 residues: CASSAQGGAGPDTQYF. The CDR3 region has the DNA TGTGCCAGCAGTGCGCAGGGGGGCGCCGGGCCAGATACGCAGTATTTT. The J gene is TRBJ2-3, the V gene TRBV6-1, with a weak D call TRBD1 (7 bases). V shed 4 bases and J shed 4 bases, with 18 bases lying between them. This CDR3 region has 16 residues. Looked up from germline, CDR1 is MNHNS and CDR2 is SASEGT.

The genes are TRBV5-1 and TRBJ2-5, with D perhaps matching TRBD2 (5 bases). CDR1 SGHRS and CDR2 YFSETQ come from the germline V gene. The CDR3 totals 15 residues. Between the trimmed V and J ends, which lost 0 bases and 2 bases, there was a span of 11 bases. The CDR3 DNA is TGCGCCAGCAGCTTGGTCGGGGAGATACAAGAGACCCAGTACTTC. It codes for CASSLVGEIQETQYF.

The rearrangement links TRBV27 to TRBJ1-4; the D gene is possibly TRBD1 (6 bases). Trimming stripped 1 base from V and 6 bases from J, with 21 bases between. CDR1 is MNHEY, CDR2 SMNVEV, per germline (reference sequence). The CDR3 contains 18 residues. CDR3: CASSLLAAGGGADEKLFF. In nucleotides, the CDR3 is TGTGCCAGCAGTTTATTGGCGGCGGGAGGGGGAGCCGATGAAAAACTGTTTTTT.

V and J are TRBV29-1 and TRBJ2-5, with TRBD2 identical over 11 bases. Germline CDR1 is SQVTM and CDR2 is ANQGSEA. J lost 4 bases, V lost 5 bases, and 6 bases had no gene match. The CDR3 loop spans 14 amino acids. In nucleotides, the CDR3 is TGCAGCGTTCCCGTGCTAGCGGGAGGAGAGACCCAGTACTTC. Translated, it gives CSVPVLAGGETQYF.

The chain recombines TRBV11-2 with TRBJ1-1, with D possibly being TRBD1 (5 bases). The CDR3 is 13 amino acids. The V gene's germline CDR1 is SGHAT and CDR2 FQNNGV. Trimming pared 5 bases from V and 10 bases from J, leaving 17 bases between. The CDR3 spells CASSLLPDSPAFF. Written as DNA, the CDR3 is TGTGCCAGCAGCCTGCTCCCCGACAGTCCAGCTTTCTTT.

V gene TRBV4-1 combines with J gene TRBJ1-4; D call uncertain. Trimming removed 4 bases from V and 7 bases from J, with 25 bases in between. This CDR3 is 18 amino acids long. Germline CDR1 is MGHRA and CDR2 is YSYEKL. CDR3 loop: CASSLTRSDGRRGEKLFF. The CDR3 DNA sequence: TGCGCCAGCAGCCTGACCCGGTCGGACGGCAGACGGGGTGAAAAACTGTTTTTT.

V gene TRBV27 combines with J gene TRBJ2-7; tentative D call: TRBD2 (5 bases). This CDR3 is built from 14 residues. Germline V lookup: CDR1 MNHEY, CDR2 SMNVEV (reference sequence). The ends were cut back, 6 bases at V and 5 bases at J, with 17 bases in the middle. CDR3 in DNA: TGTGCCAGCAGCCCGGAGCCTGCGGGCGACGAGCAGTACTTC. It encodes CASSPEPAGDEQYF.

The rearrangement joins TRBV5-4 to TRBJ2-1; D perhaps matches TRBD2 (6 bases). Germline values: CDR1 SGHNT, CDR2 YYREEE (reference sequence). This CDR3 spans 14 amino acids. The germline V and J ends were trimmed by 4 bases and 6 bases, with 14 bases remaining between them. CDR3 nucleotide sequence: TGTGCCAGCAGCCCGCGGGACCTGGGCAATGAGCAGTTCTTC. It encodes CASSPRDLGNEQFF.

V and J are TRBV29-1 and TRBJ1-2; 7 bases match TRBD1. Germline loops: CDR1 SQVTM, CDR2 ANQGSEA. The CDR3 sequence is 15 residues long. V was clipped by 6 bases and J by 0 bases; unmatched bases: 10. The DNA for the CDR3 is TGCAGCGTGGGAAAGTTGACAGGGACTAACTATGGCTACACCTTC. Protein: CSVGKLTGTNYGYTF.

Remarks on this clone: Mismatch with germline at one junction end may stem from a read error. V is TRBV11-2 and J is TRBJ1-6; weak D call: TRBD1 (6 bases). Germline V gene data show CDR1 as SGHAT and CDR2 as FQNNGV. The CDR3 extends over 17 amino acids. CDR3 nucleotide sequence: TGTGCCAGCAGCTTAGATTGGGGGGGCAGTAGTAATTCGCCCCTCCACTTT. It specifies CASSLDWGGSSNSPLHF.

The chain has TRBV7-2 and TRBJ2-1; the match to TRBD1 covers 9 bases. CDR1 and CDR2 from the germline V gene are SGHTA and FQGNSA. Trimming removed 6 bases from V and 5 bases from J; junction bases left unmatched: 8. This CDR3 has 15 amino acids. The CDR3 bases are TGTGCCAGCAGTCTGGACAGGGGTTACCACAATGAGCAGTTCTTC. As protein: CASSLDRGYHNEQFF.

The chain uses TRBV7-2 and TRBJ1-2; D is undetermined. Trimming shortened V by 1 base and J by 6 bases, and 12 bases separated the two germline ends. Looked up from germline, CDR1 is SGHTA and CDR2 is FQGNSA. The CDR3 covers 14 residues. CDR3: CASSLVGLGHGYTF. The CDR3 region has the DNA TGTGCCAGCAGCTTAGTTGGGCTCGGCCATGGCTACACCTTC.

This sequence joins TRBV6-1 and TRBJ1-1; 7 bases match TRBD1. This CDR3 is 14 amino acids long. Germline lookup yields CDR1 MNHNS and CDR2 SASEGT. With 5 bases clipped from V and 2 bases from J, the junction kept 5 bases outside the gene matches. For the CDR3, the DNA is TGTGCCAGCAGTCAGACAGGGATAAACACTGAAGCTTTCTTT. Translating gives CASSQTGINTEAFF.

The chain carries TRBV5-6 and TRBJ1-2, with TRBD1 matching 7 bases. CDR1 and CDR2 from the germline V gene are SGHDT and YYEEEE. The CDR3 covers 13 residues. Trimming took 1 base from V and 8 from J; bases not matched to a gene: 5. CDR3 residues: CASSLNRGVGYTF. DNA of the CDR3: TGTGCCAGCAGCTTGAACAGGGGAGTAGGCTACACCTTC.

V gene TRBV28 combines with J gene TRBJ2-5; 7 bases are a match to TRBD1. Germline V CDR1 and CDR2: MDHEN, SYDVKM. The length of the CDR3 is 14 residues. Trimming removed 5 bases from V and 2 bases from J; junction bases left unmatched: 5. CDR3 sequence (DNA): TGTGCCAGCAGTGCGCCGGGACAGCAAGAGACCCAGTACTTC. Amino acids: CASSAPGQQETQYF.

The chain has TRBV28 and TRBJ2-2, with D tentatively TRBD1 (5 bases). This CDR3 region has 13 residues. Germline assignment: CDR1 MDHEN and CDR2 SYDVKM. Between the trimmed V and J ends, which lost 6 bases and 12 bases, there was a span of 17 bases. This CDR3 is CASSLGGQAKLFF. In DNA, the CDR3 is TGTGCCAGCAGCCTAGGCGGACAAGCAAAGCTGTTTTTT.

The chain has TRBV27 and TRBJ2-7, with D perhaps TRBD1 (6 bases). This CDR3 comprises 13 residues. Looked up from germline, CDR1 is MNHEY and CDR2 is SMNVEV (reference sequence). Trimming took off 3 bases at V and 2 bases at J, with 8 bases between the two ends. Written as DNA, the CDR3 is TGTGCCAGCAGTTTCGGACAGACCTACGAGCAGTACTTC. This codes for CASSFGQTYEQYF.

The table lists this clone with a few counts. The chain is built from TRBV29-1 and TRBJ1-6; 9 bases line up with TRBD1. The length of the CDR3 is 13 residues. Germline V gene data show CDR1 as SQVTM and CDR2 as ANQGSEA. J lost 10 bases, V lost 5 bases, and 6 bases had no gene match. The CDR3 bases are TGCAGCGTTCGGGACAGGGCAGGATCACCCCTCCACTTT. Translation gives CSVRDRAGSPLHF.

CDR3 DNA sequence: TGTGCCAGCAGCTTGCTAGCGGGAGAGGGAGAGCAGTTCTTC. It translates to CASSLLAGEGEQFF. The chain has TRBV11-2 and TRBJ2-1, with 10 bases matching TRBD2. Germline loops: CDR1 SGHAT, CDR2 FQNNGV. Losses at the gene ends were 3 bases for V and 10 bases for J; bases not matched to a gene: 6. The CDR3 consists of 14 residues.

V and J are TRBV29-1 and TRBJ2-7; 8 bases fit TRBD2. This CDR3 region has 14 residues. Per the germline V gene, CDR1 is SQVTM and CDR2 is ANQGSEA. Trimming cost V 6 bases and J 1 base; bases outside gene matches: 8. The CDR3 loop reads CSVQGLGTSYEQYF. In DNA, the CDR3 is TGCAGCGTCCAGGGACTAGGAACGTCCTACGAGCAGTACTTC.

This clone has only one observation. The gene calls are TRBV6-1 and TRBJ2-5; possibly TRBD1 for D (6 bases). Germline V gives CDR1 MNHNS, CDR2 SASEGT. V lost 5 bases and J 2 bases, leaving 9 bases between the germline ends. The CDR3 sequence is 13 residues long. CDR3: CASSRTEQETQYF. DNA for the CDR3: TGTGCCAGCAGTAGGACAGAACAAGAGACCCAGTACTTC.

The chain joins TRBV5-8 to TRBJ2-7, with TRBD1 matching 8 bases. The CDR3 has 16 residues. In germline, CDR1 is SGHTS, CDR2 YDEGEE. After removal of 3 bases from V and 1 base from J, the junction contained 9 bases not matched to a gene. In nucleotides, the CDR3 is TGTGCCAGCAGCTCTCCAGGACAGGGCGGATCCTACGAGCAGTACTTC. Translated, it gives CASSSPGQGGSYEQYF.

This chain uses TRBV30 with TRBJ2-1; 8 bases map to TRBD2. Germline assignment: CDR1 GTSNPN and CDR2 SVGIG (reference sequence). There are 14 residues in the CDR3. Trimming took 0 bases from V and 7 from J; bases not matched to a gene: 5. The DNA for the CDR3 is TGTGCCTGGAGTGTACACGGGGGGGCTAATGAGCAGTTCTTC. It codes for CAWSVHGGANEQFF.